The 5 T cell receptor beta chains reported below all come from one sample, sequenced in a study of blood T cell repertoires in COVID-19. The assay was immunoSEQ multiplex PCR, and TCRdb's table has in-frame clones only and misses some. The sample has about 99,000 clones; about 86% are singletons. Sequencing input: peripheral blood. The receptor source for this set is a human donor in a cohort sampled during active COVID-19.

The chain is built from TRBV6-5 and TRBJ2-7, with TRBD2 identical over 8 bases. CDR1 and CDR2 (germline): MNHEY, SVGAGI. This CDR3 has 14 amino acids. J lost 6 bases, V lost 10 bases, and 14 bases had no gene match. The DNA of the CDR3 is TGTGCCACCAAAAAACCGGGGGGGGAAGGCGAGCAGTACTTC. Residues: CATKKPGGEGEQYF.

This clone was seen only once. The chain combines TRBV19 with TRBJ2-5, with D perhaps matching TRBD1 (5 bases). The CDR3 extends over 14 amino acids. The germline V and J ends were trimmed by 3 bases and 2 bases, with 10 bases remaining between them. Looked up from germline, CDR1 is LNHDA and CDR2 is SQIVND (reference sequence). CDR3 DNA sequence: TGTGCCAGTAGTATGGACACTATGCAAGAGACCCAGTACTTC. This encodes CASSMDTMQETQYF.

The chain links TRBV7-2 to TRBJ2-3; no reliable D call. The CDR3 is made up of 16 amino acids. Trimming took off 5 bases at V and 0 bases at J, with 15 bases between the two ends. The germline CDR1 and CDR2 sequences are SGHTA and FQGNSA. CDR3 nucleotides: TGTGCCAGCAGCCCCTATAGTTATTCGAGCACAGATACGCAGTATTTT. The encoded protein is CASSPYSYSSTDTQYF. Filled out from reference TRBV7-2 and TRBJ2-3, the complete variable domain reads GAGVSQSPSNKVTEKGKDVELRCDPISGHTALYWYRQSLGQGLEFLIYFQGNSAPDKSGLPSDRFSAERTGGSVSTLTIQRTQQEDSAVYLCASSPYSYSSTDTQYFGPGTRLTVL.

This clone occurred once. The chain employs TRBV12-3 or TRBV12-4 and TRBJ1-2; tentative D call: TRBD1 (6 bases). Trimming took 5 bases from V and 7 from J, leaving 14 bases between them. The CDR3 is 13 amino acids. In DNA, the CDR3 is TGTGCCAGCAGTCGGGACACCGCCGGTGGCTACACCTTC. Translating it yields CASSRDTAGGYTF.

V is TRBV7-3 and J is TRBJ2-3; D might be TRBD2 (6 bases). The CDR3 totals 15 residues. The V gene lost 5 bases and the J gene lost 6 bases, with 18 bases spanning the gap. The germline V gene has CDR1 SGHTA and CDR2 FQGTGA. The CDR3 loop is CASSARVGLRDTQYF. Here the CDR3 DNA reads TGTGCCAGCAGCGCCAGGGTGGGACTGCGGGATACGCAGTATTTT.